Following are 27 T cell receptor beta chains from one sample sequenced in a study of early T cells in non-severe SARS-CoV-2 infection. TCRdb passed the 5' RACE reads through MiXCR, listing each CDR3 protein once. The top ten clones hold approximately 15% of a sample with some 25,000 distinct CDR3 sequences, roughly 4.2% of them seen once. Sequences were obtained from whole blood. The receptors shown here come from an adult who was a healthcare worker with PCR-confirmed SARS-CoV-2 infection or an uninfected control (not recorded which).

This clonotype was observed many times. V is TRBV29-1 and J is TRBJ1-2; no clear D gene. Germline assignment: CDR1 SQVTM and CDR2 ANQGSEA. V lost 6 bases and J lost 2, with 13 bases in between. This CDR3 region has 13 residues. The CDR3 DNA follows: TGCAGCGTCGGGCCTCGTCGCAACTATGGCTACACCTTC. It is translated as CSVGPRRNYGYTF.

This clonotype has at least ten counts. The rearrangement uses TRBV3-1 and TRBJ2-1, with TRBD1 matching 11 bases. CDR1 is LGHDT and CDR2 is YNNKEL in the germline V gene (reference sequence). Losses at the gene ends were 5 bases for V and 7 bases for J; bases not matched to a gene: 7. The CDR3 sequence is 15 residues long. CDR3 in amino acids: CASSTGQGAGNEQFF. The CDR3 DNA sequence: TGTGCCAGCAGCACTGGACAGGGGGCGGGGAATGAGCAGTTCTTC.

This clonotype was seen repeatedly, ten times or more. The V gene is TRBV10-3, the J gene TRBJ2-1; D call uncertain. This CDR3 has 12 residues. Between the trimmed V and J ends, which lost 10 bases and 6 bases, there was a span of 13 bases. Germline V CDR1 and CDR2: ENHRY, SYGVKD. The CDR3 protein is CATREVSNEQFF. DNA for the CDR3: TGTGCCACCCGAGAGGTGAGCAATGAGCAGTTCTTC.

This clonotype was observed many times. The V gene is TRBV13, the J gene TRBJ1-2; D is unresolved. The V gene's germline CDR1 is PRHDT and CDR2 FYEKMQ (reference sequence). Trimming cost V 5 bases and J 4 bases, with 17 bases left between them. The CDR3 sequence is 15 residues long. The CDR3: CASSPGRIPLYGYTF. The CDR3 nucleotides are TGTGCCAGCAGCCCCGGACGGATACCCCTCTATGGCTACACCTTC.

This clonotype has at least ten counts. The chain combines TRBV6-6 with TRBJ1-3; TRBD1 agrees at 8 bases. The CDR3 contains 16 residues. Germline CDR1 MNHNY, CDR2 SVGAGI (reference sequence). J was trimmed by 0 bases and V by 8 bases; bases with no gene match: 9. The CDR3 is CASSRQGATSGNTIYF. The CDR3 bases are TGTGCCAGCTCGAGGCAGGGGGCCACCTCTGGAAACACCATATATTTT.

The sample holds many counts of this clonotype. The chain carries TRBV29-1 and TRBJ2-2, with a tentative D call TRBD1 (6 bases). The germline gives CDR1 SQVTM, CDR2 ANQGSEA. The CDR3 length is 12 residues. V was cut by 4 bases and J by 7 bases, with 10 bases left in between. Here the CDR3 reads CSVAGVGGELFF. For the CDR3, the DNA is TGCAGCGTTGCAGGGGTCGGCGGGGAGCTGTTTTTT.

This clonotype was observed many times. V usage is TRBV7-9 and J usage is TRBJ1-1, with D possibly matching TRBD1 (6 bases). V shed 5 bases and J shed 0 bases, with 10 bases lying between them. Germline V gene data show CDR1 as SEHNR and CDR2 as FQNEAQ (reference sequence). There are 14 residues in the CDR3. The CDR3 here is CASSPDRMNTEAFF. In DNA form, the CDR3 reads TGTGCCAGCAGCCCGGACAGAATGAACACTGAAGCTTTCTTT.

In the case of this clonotype: Given a much more abundant clone one base away, this may be a read error. Lacking the conserved final phenylalanine or tryptophan, this CDR3 likely reflects a read error. The chain couples TRBV4-2 to TRBJ1-1, with D possibly TRBD1 on 5 matching bases. The length of the CDR3 is 15 residues. The V and J ends lost 2 bases and 1 base respectively, with 11 bases between them. From germline, CDR1 is LGHNA and CDR2 YNFKEQ. The DNA of the CDR3 is TGTGCCAGCAGCCAACTAGGGACGGAGAACACTGAAGCTTTCTCT. Residues: CASSQLGTENTEAFS.

This clonotype was observed many times. The rearrangement links TRBV2 to TRBJ2-1, with D perhaps matching TRBD2 (5 bases). Trimming took 4 bases from V and 9 from J, leaving 16 bases between them. Germline V gene lookup returns CDR1 SNHLY and CDR2 FYNNEI. There are 14 residues in the CDR3. The CDR3 loop is CASSVEGVMREQFF. The CDR3 region has the DNA TGTGCCAGCAGTGTTGAGGGAGTGATGCGTGAGCAGTTCTTC.

At least ten counts were recorded for this clonotype. The CDR3 region is CASSLEGTRSLTQYF. CDR3 sequence (DNA): TGCGCCAGCAGCTTGGAGGGGACTAGGTCCCTTACGCAGTATTTT. The V and J genes are TRBV5-1 and TRBJ2-3; TRBD2 matches at 8 bases. The length of the CDR3 is 15 residues. CDR1 and CDR2 from the germline V gene are SGHRS and YFSETQ. After removal of 0 bases from V and 8 bases from J, the junction contained 8 bases not matched to a gene.

This clonotype was seen many times. The rearrangement uses TRBV28 and TRBJ2-1, with D possibly TRBD2 on 6 matching bases. The V end lost 6 bases, the J end lost 9 bases, and 27 bases lay between the germline ends. The CDR3 sequence is 17 residues long. The germline gives CDR1 MDHEN, CDR2 SYDVKM. In DNA form, the CDR3 reads TGTGCCAGCAGCCCACGCGGAGTGGGAGGTACGTACGGTGAGCAGTTCTTC. This sequence encodes CASSPRGVGGTYGEQFF.

This clonotype has ten or more counts. This chain connects TRBV28 to TRBJ2-3; D remains ambiguous. Germline assignment: CDR1 MDHEN and CDR2 SYDVKM. The CDR3 is made up of 13 amino acids. Between the trimmed V and J ends, which lost 8 bases and 6 bases, there was a span of 15 bases. The CDR3 is CASLRPQADTQYF. The CDR3, as DNA: TGTGCCAGCCTCCGACCCCAGGCGGATACGCAGTATTTT.

This rearrangement joins TRBV11-2 to TRBJ2-1; D possibly corresponds to TRBD1 (6 bases). CDR1 and CDR2 (germline): SGHAT, FQNNGV. V lost 0 bases and J 8 bases, leaving 20 bases between the germline ends. The CDR3 is 17 amino acids. CDR3 region: CASSLDPGVGSVHEQFF. Written as DNA, the CDR3 is TGTGCCAGCAGCTTAGATCCAGGGGTGGGGTCCGTCCATGAGCAGTTCTTC.

This clonotype was counted many times. The V gene is TRBV5-1, the J gene TRBJ1-6; D possibly corresponds to TRBD1 (5 bases). The CDR3 totals 15 residues. The germline gives CDR1 SGHRS, CDR2 YFSETQ. Trimming stripped 4 bases from V and 7 bases from J, with 15 bases between. CDR3 coding DNA: TGCGCCAGCAGCGAGACAGAGACCTTCAATTCACCCCTCCACTTT. Its translation is CASSETETFNSPLHF.

This clonotype was counted at least ten times. The chain has TRBV11-2 and TRBJ2-5; D is possibly TRBD1 or TRBD2 (6 bases each). The length of the CDR3 is 15 residues. V lost 3 bases and J 1 base, leaving 12 bases between the germline ends. Looked up from germline, CDR1 is SGHAT and CDR2 is FQNNGV. The CDR3 is CASSFYSGAQETQYF. The CDR3 region has the DNA TGTGCCAGCAGCTTTTATTCGGGGGCCCAAGAGACCCAGTACTTC.

This clonotype has at least ten counts. The chain joins TRBV6-5 to TRBJ1-2; possibly TRBD1 for D (6 bases). The CDR3 is 13 amino acids. CDR1 is MNHEY, CDR2 SVGAGI, per germline. V dropped 8 bases and J dropped 4 bases, with 14 bases sitting between them. CDR3 in amino acids: CASGKDSSYGYTF. In DNA form, the CDR3 reads TGTGCCAGCGGAAAGGACAGCTCCTATGGCTACACCTTC.

This clonotype was observed at least ten times. This chain connects TRBV3-1 to TRBJ2-5; D gene unclear. This CDR3 region has 12 residues. Germline CDR1 reads LGHDT; CDR2 reads YNNKEL (reference sequence). V was clipped by 1 base and J by 6 bases, with 6 bases between them. CDR3 sequence: CASSQVKKTQYF. DNA for the CDR3: TGTGCCAGCAGCCAAGTAAAAAAGACCCAGTACTTC.

This clonotype was seen ten or more times. The rearrangement uses TRBV12-3 or TRBV12-4 and TRBJ2-3; D is unresolved. V lost 2 bases to trimming and J lost 0 bases, with 6 bases between them. This CDR3 comprises 14 residues. The CDR3 bases are TGTGCCAGCAGTTTATGGCAGAGCACAGATACGCAGTATTTT. As protein: CASSLWQSTDTQYF.

This clonotype was detected ten times or more. This chain connects TRBV6-1 to TRBJ2-7, with D hard to call. The CDR3 spans 13 residues. Trimming took off 8 bases at V and 1 base at J, with 12 bases between the two ends. Germline-derived CDR1 and CDR2 are MNHNS and SASEGT. The chain's CDR3 is CASGSGGSYEQYF. The CDR3 region has the DNA TGTGCCAGCGGGTCGGGCGGTTCCTACGAGCAGTACTTC.

This clonotype occurred many times. The V and J genes are TRBV18 and TRBJ1-5; 7 bases are a match to TRBD1. The V gene's germline CDR1 is KGHSH and CDR2 LQKENI. The V and J ends lost 3 bases and 5 bases, in that order; junction bases with no gene match: 13. The CDR3 sequence is 17 residues long. CDR3 loop: CASSPGVGAGGDQPQHF. In DNA, the CDR3 is TGTGCCAGCTCACCGGGAGTTGGCGCAGGGGGAGATCAGCCCCAGCATTTT. Drawing the rest from reference TRBV18 and TRBJ1-5, the complete variable domain is NAGVMQNPRHLVRRRGQEARLRCSPMKGHSHVYWYRQLPEEGLKFMVYLQKENIIDESGMPKERFSAEFPKEGPSILRIQQVVRGDSAAYFCASSPGVGAGGDQPQHFGDGTRLSIL.

This clonotype turned up a few times. The chain uses TRBV5-1 and TRBJ2-7; no clear D gene. The CDR3 sequence is 14 residues long. Germline lookup yields CDR1 SGHRS and CDR2 YFSETQ. V was cut by 0 bases and J by 1 base, with 8 bases left in between. The CDR3 sequence is CASSLVVGSYEQYF. DNA of the CDR3: TGCGCCAGCAGCTTGGTGGTCGGATCCTACGAGCAGTACTTC.

This clonotype has at least ten counts. The V gene is TRBV20-1, the J gene TRBJ1-1; no reliable D call. The CDR3 loop spans 13 amino acids. Germline CDR1 is DFQATT and CDR2 is SNEGSKA (reference sequence). Trimming cost V 3 bases and J 1 base, with 9 bases left between them. This CDR3 reads CSARLTENTEAFF. CDR3 nucleotide sequence: TGCAGTGCTAGGTTGACGGAGAACACTGAAGCTTTCTTT.

This clonotype has at least ten counts. This chain joins TRBV6-1 and TRBJ2-5, with no clear D. The CDR3 has 11 amino acids. Trimming cost V 2 bases and J 3 bases, with 1 base left between them. Germline V lookup: CDR1 MNHNS, CDR2 SASEGT. CDR3 DNA sequence: TGTGCCAGCAGTGAAAAAGAGACCCAGTACTTC. Protein sequence: CASSEKETQYF.

This clonotype was recorded at least ten times. The genes are TRBV11-3 and TRBJ1-1; D call uncertain. Looked up from germline, CDR1 is SGHNT and CDR2 is YENEEA. V lost 5 bases and J lost 1, with 11 bases in between. There are 14 residues in the CDR3. The CDR3 nucleotides are TGTGCCAGCAGCGCCAGGACGGGGAACACTGAAGCTTTCTTT. It specifies CASSARTGNTEAFF.

This clonotype was detected ten times or more. The V call is TRBV6-6, the J call TRBJ1-1; D is ambiguous. V lost 5 bases to trimming and J lost 7 bases, with 8 bases between them. This CDR3 has 11 residues. Germline CDR1 is MNHNY and CDR2 is SVGAGI (reference sequence). CDR3 in amino acids: CASSNDREAFF. DNA of the CDR3: TGTGCCAGCAGTAATGACCGTGAAGCTTTCTTT.

The table lists this clonotype with many counts. The CDR3 coding sequence is TGCAGTGCCACGGAACCGGACAGTTGGTCACCCCTCCACTTT. Translated, it gives CSATEPDSWSPLHF. The V gene is TRBV20-1, the J gene TRBJ1-6; D possibly corresponds to TRBD1 (6 bases). V lost 6 bases, J lost 10 bases, and 19 bases lay in between. CDR3 size: 14 residues. Germline CDR1 DFQATT, CDR2 SNEGSKA (reference sequence).

In its sample, this clonotype was seen a few times. The chain uses TRBV4-2 and TRBJ2-7; no clear D. The CDR3 runs to 13 residues. CDR1 LGHNA and CDR2 YNFKEQ come from the germline V gene. Trimming stripped 0 bases from V and 6 bases from J, with 9 bases between. CDR3 sequence reads: CASSQDRLSEQYF. The CDR3 bases are TGTGCCAGCAGCCAAGATCGTTTGAGCGAGCAGTACTTC.